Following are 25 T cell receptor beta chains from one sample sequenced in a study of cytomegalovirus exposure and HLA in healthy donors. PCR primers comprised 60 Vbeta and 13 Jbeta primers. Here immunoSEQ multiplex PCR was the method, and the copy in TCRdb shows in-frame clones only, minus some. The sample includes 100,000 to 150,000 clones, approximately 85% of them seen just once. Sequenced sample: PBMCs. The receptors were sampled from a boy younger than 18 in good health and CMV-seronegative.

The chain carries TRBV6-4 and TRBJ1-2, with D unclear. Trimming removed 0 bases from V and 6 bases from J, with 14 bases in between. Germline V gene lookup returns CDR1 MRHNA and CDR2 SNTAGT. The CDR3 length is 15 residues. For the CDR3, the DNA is TGTGCCAGCAGTGACTCGAGCGCCGGGTCTAATGGCTACACCTTC. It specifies CASSDSSAGSNGYTF.

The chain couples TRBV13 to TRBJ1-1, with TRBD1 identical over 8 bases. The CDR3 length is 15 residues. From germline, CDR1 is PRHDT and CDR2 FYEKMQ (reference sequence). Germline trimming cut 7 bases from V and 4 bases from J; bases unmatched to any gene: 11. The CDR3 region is CASNHRDRGGTEAFF. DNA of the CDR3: TGTGCCAGCAACCACCGAGACAGGGGAGGCACTGAAGCTTTCTTT.

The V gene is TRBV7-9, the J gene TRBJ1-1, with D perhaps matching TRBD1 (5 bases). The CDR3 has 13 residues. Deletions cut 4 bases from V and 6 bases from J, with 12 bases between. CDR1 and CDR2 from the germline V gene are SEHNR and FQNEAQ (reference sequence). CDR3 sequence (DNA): TGTGCCAGCAGCTATGGGGCGGGGGCTGAAGCTTTCTTT. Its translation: CASSYGAGAEAFF.

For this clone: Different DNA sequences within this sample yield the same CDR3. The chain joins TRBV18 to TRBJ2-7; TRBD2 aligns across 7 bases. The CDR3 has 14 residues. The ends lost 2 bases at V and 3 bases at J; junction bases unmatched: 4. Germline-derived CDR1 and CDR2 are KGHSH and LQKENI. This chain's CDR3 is CASSPRGGNYEQYF. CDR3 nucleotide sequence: TGTGCCAGCTCACCAAGGGGAGGGAACTACGAGCAGTACTTC. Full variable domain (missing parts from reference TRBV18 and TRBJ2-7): NAGVMQNPRHLVRRRGQEARLRCSPMKGHSHVYWYRQLPEEGLKFMVYLQKENIIDESGMPKERFSAEFPKEGPSILRIQQVVRGDSAAYFCASSPRGGNYEQYFGPGTRLTVT.

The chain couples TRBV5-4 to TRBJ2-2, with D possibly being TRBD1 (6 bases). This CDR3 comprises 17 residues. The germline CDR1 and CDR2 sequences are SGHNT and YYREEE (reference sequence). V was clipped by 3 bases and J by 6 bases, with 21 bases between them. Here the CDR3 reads CASSSNPGVKGPGELFF. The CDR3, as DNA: TGTGCCAGCAGCTCGAACCCAGGGGTAAAGGGGCCCGGGGAGCTGTTTTTT.

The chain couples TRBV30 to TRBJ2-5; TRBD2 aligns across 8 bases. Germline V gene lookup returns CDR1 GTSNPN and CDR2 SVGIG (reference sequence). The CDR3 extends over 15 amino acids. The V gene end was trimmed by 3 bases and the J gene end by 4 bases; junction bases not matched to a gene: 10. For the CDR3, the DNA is TGTGCCTGGAGCGGGGGGGGAGTCAGGCGAGAGACCCAGTACTTC. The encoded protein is CAWSGGGVRRETQYF.

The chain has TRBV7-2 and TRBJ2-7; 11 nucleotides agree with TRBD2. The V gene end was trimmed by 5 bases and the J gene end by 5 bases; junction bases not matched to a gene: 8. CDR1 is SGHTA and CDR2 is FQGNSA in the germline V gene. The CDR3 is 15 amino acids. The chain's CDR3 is CASSGSSGGADEQYF. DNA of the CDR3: TGTGCCAGCAGCGGAAGTAGCGGGGGGGCTGACGAGCAGTACTTC.

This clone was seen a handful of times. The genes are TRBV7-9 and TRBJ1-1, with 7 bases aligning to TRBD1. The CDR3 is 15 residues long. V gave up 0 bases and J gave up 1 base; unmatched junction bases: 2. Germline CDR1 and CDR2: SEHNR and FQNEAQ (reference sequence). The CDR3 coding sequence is TGTGCCAGCAGCTTAGCGGGACAGAAGAACACTGAAGCTTTCTTT. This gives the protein CASSLAGQKNTEAFF.

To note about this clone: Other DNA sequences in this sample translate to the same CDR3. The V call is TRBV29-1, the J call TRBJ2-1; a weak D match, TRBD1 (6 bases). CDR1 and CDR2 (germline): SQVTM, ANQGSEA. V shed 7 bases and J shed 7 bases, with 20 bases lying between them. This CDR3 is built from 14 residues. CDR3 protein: CSATGQGVGNEQFF. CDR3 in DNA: TGCAGCGCAACAGGGCAGGGTGTTGGGAATGAGCAGTTCTTC.

CDR3 bases: TGTGCCAGCAGCCGTCTCGCGGGAGGGGGCGAAGAGACCCAGTACTTC. Its protein product is CASSRLAGGGEETQYF. This chain links TRBV4-2 with TRBJ2-5; TRBD2 aligns across 9 bases. CDR3 size: 16 residues. The junction had 9 bases not matched to a gene; V was cut back by 4 bases and J by 3 bases. Per the germline V gene, CDR1 is LGHNA and CDR2 is YNFKEQ.

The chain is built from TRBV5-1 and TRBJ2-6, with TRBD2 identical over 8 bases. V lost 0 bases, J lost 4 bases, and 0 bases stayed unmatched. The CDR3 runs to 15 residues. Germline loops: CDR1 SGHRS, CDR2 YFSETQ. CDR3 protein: CASSLERGGANVLTF. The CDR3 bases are TGCGCCAGCAGCTTGGAGCGGGGGGGGGCCAACGTCCTGACTTTC.

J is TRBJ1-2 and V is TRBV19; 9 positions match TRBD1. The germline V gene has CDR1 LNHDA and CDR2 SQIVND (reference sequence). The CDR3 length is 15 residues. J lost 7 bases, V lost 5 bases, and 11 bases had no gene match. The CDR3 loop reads CASSAEGQGLSGYTF. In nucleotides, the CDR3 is TGTGCCAGTAGTGCGGAGGGACAGGGCCTCAGTGGCTACACCTTC.

CDR3 residues: CASSRRTGRRTEAFF. CDR3 sequence (DNA): TGTGCCAGCAGCCGGCGAACAGGGAGACGGACTGAAGCTTTCTTT. The chain uses TRBV14 and TRBJ1-1, with TRBD1 as a possible D gene (6 bases). The CDR3 runs 15 residues. V gave up 4 bases and J gave up 5 bases, with 17 bases separating them. Germline V gene sequence: CDR1 SGHDN, CDR2 FVKESK. Based on the CDR3 plus reference TRBV14 and TRBJ1-1, the full variable domain is EAGVTQFPSHSVIEKGQTVTLRCDPISGHDNLYWYRRVMGKEIKFLLHFVKESKQDESGMPNNRFLAERTGGTYSTLKVQPAELEDSGVYFCASSRRTGRRTEAFFGQGTRLTVV.

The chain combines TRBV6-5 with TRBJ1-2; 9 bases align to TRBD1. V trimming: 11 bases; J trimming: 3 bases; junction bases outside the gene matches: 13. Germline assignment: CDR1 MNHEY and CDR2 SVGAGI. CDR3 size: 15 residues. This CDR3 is CAAATTGGFDYGYTF. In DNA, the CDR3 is TGTGCCGCCGCGACCACAGGGGGCTTTGACTATGGCTACACCTTC.

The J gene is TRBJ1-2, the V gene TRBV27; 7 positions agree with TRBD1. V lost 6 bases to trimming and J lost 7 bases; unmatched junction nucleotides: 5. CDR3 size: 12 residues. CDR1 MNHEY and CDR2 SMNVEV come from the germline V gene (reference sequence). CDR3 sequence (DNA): TGTGCCAGCAGAGCAACAGGGGTTGGCTACACCTTC. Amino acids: CASRATGVGYTF.

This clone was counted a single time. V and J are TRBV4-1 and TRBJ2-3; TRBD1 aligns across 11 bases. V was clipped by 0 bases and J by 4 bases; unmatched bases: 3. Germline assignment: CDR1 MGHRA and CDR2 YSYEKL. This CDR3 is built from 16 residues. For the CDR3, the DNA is TGCGCCAGCAGCCAAGATAGGACAGGGGGCCCAGATACGCAGTATTTT. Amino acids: CASSQDRTGGPDTQYF.

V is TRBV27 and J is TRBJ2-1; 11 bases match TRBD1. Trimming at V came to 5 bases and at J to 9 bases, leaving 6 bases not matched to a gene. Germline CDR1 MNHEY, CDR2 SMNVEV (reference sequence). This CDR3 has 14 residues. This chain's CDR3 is CASSPTGTGGEQFF. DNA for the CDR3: TGTGCCAGCAGTCCAACAGGGACAGGGGGTGAGCAGTTCTTC.

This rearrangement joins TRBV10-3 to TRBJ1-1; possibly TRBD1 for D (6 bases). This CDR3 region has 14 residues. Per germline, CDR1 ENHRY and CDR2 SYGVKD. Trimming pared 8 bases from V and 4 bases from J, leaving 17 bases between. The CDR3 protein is CAISGTGKGTEAFF. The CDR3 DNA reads TGTGCCATCTCTGGAACAGGGAAGGGCACTGAAGCTTTCTTT.

CDR3 coding DNA: TGCGCCAGCAGCTTCCCACTAGCGGGGAACACAGATACGCAGTATTTT. It specifies CASSFPLAGNTDTQYF. This sequence joins TRBV5-1 and TRBJ2-3, with TRBD2 matching over 10 bases. From germline, CDR1 is SGHRS and CDR2 YFSETQ. The CDR3 is made up of 16 amino acids. V shed 2 bases and J 2 bases; nucleotides not matched to a gene: 5.

The DNA of the CDR3 is TGTGCCAGCACCCCGCGTTCGGTGGGCGGAAACACCATATATTTT. This gives the protein CASTPRSVGGNTIYF. This chain links TRBV2 with TRBJ1-3, with D uncertain. Germline CDR1 and CDR2: SNHLY and FYNNEI. V dropped 7 bases and J dropped 4 bases, with 17 bases sitting between them. The CDR3 length is 15 residues.

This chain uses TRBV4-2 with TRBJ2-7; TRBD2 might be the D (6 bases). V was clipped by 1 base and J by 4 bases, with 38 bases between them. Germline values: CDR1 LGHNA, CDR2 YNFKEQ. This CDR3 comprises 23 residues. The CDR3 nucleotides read TGTGCCAGCAGCCAAGTAAGTGGGAAAAATCCGGGGCTAGCGTATTTCTTTGGGTACGAGCAGTACTTC. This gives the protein CASSQVSGKNPGLAYFFGYEQYF.

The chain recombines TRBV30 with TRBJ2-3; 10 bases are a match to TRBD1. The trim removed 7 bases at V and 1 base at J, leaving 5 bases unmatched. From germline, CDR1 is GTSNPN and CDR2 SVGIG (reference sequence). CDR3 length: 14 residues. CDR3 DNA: TGTGCCTCTTCGGGGACAGGGGGCACAGATACGCAGTATTTT. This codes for CASSGTGGTDTQYF.

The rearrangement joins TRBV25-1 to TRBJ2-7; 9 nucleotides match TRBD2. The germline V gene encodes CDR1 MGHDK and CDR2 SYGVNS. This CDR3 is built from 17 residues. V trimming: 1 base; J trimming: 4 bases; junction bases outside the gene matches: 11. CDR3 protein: CASSELRLAGVRYEQYF. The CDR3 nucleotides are TGTGCCAGCAGTGAATTAAGATTAGCGGGAGTGCGTTACGAGCAGTACTTC.

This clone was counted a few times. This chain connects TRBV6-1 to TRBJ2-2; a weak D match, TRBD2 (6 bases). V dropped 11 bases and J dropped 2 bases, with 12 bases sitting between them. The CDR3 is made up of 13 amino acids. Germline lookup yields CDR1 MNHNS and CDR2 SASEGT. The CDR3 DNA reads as TGTGCCTTCTCGGGGGAAAACACCGGGGAGCTGTTTTTT. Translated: CAFSGENTGELFF.

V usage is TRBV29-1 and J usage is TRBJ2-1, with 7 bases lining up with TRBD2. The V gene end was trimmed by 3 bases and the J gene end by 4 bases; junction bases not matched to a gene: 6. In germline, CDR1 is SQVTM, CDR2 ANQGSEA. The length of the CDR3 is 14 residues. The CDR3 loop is CSVESGGVYNEQFF. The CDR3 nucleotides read TGCAGCGTTGAGTCGGGAGGTGTTTACAATGAGCAGTTCTTC.